Presented here are 8 T cell receptor beta chains from one specimen sequenced in a study of glioma-infiltrating T cells. Amplification of TCR alpha and beta CDR3 regions from RNA used iRepertoire nested multiplex PCR. In TCRdb, the multiplex PCR reads were re-called with MiXCR into one record per CDR3 protein. The sample holds about 200,000 distinct CDR3 sequences, roughly 32% seen once. The sequenced material came from glioma tissue, nonneoplastic brain tissue, or PBMCs (not recorded which). Every receptor here comes from a human donor with low-grade glioma or glioblastoma, undergoing nonglioma brain surgery, or in good health (not recorded which).

This clonotype occurred many times. The rearrangement uses TRBV5-4 and TRBJ1-1; D is perhaps TRBD1 (6 bases). Trimming stripped 3 bases from V and 10 bases from J, with 13 bases between. The CDR3 has 12 amino acids. Germline lookup yields CDR1 SGHNT and CDR2 YYREEE (reference sequence). The CDR3 region has the DNA TGTGCCAGCAGCTCCCCGGACAGTCTAGCTTTCTTT. Amino acids: CASSSPDSLAFF.

The rearrangement joins TRBV5-4 to TRBJ2-7, with D perhaps matching TRBD2 (5 bases). V lost 2 bases, J lost 8 bases, and 11 bases lay in between. Looked up from germline, CDR1 is SGHNT and CDR2 is YYREEE (reference sequence). CDR3 length equals 12 residues. The CDR3 loop is CASSFARGQQYF. CDR3 coding DNA: TGTGCCAGCAGCTTTGCCCGCGGGCAGCAGTACTTC.

This clonotype was observed at least ten times. In DNA form, the CDR3 reads TGTGCCAGCAGCACCCACGGACAGCCAGATACGCAGTATTTT. Protein sequence: CASSTHGQPDTQYF. The V gene is TRBV7-9, the J gene TRBJ2-3; D perhaps matches TRBD1 (6 bases). CDR1 and CDR2 (germline): SEHNR, FQNEAQ (reference sequence). V was pared by 5 bases and J by 4 bases, with 13 bases between. The CDR3 is 14 residues long.

The rearrangement links TRBV6-6 to TRBJ2-3; 10 bases match TRBD2. The CDR3 sequence is 15 residues long. From germline, CDR1 is MNHNY and CDR2 SVGAGI (reference sequence). CDR3 in amino acids: CAGRRLAGRTDTQYF. CDR3 nucleotides: TGTGCAGGCAGAAGACTAGCGGGTCGCACAGATACGCAGTATTTT.

This clonotype was seen ten or more times. The CDR3: CAIKRQPNTEAFF. For the CDR3, the DNA is TGTGCCATCAAACGTCAACCGAACACTGAAGCTTTCTTT. The chain is built from TRBV27 and TRBJ1-1; D remains ambiguous. Looked up from germline, CDR1 is MNHEY and CDR2 is SMNVEV (reference sequence). CDR3 length equals 13 residues. V was trimmed by 10 bases and J by 1 base, leaving 13 bases between them.

This clonotype showed up many times. The gene calls are TRBV28 and TRBJ2-1; TRBD2 aligns across 12 bases. With 5 bases clipped from V and 6 bases from J, the junction kept 8 bases outside the gene matches. The CDR3 is 16 amino acids. Germline V gene sequence: CDR1 MDHEN, CDR2 SYDVKM. In DNA, the CDR3 is TGTGCCAGCAGTCCCTGGGGGACTAGCGGGTTCAATGAGCAGTTCTTC. Protein product: CASSPWGTSGFNEQFF.

The chain joins TRBV7-3 to TRBJ2-3, with 8 bases aligning to TRBD1. Germline CDR1 and CDR2: SGHTA and FQGTGA. V lost 5 bases and J lost 0; bases outside the gene matches: 4. The CDR3 is made up of 15 amino acids. CDR3 DNA: TGTGCCAGCAGCCCAGGGGGCGCAAGCACAGATACGCAGTATTTT. Its protein product is CASSPGGASTDTQYF.

This clonotype was observed at least ten times. The CDR3 spells CASSPSDRTDTQYF. The CDR3 coding sequence is TGTGCCAGCAGTCCTAGCGACAGGACAGATACGCAGTATTTT. This sequence joins TRBV28 and TRBJ2-3; either TRBD1 or TRBD2 may fit D (6 bases each). The CDR3 has 14 residues. Germline values: CDR1 MDHEN, CDR2 SYDVKM. V dropped 5 bases and J dropped 3 bases, with 12 bases sitting between them.